This TCR beta chain was retrieved from a study of cytomegalovirus exposure and HLA in healthy donors. Study as a whole: Earlier findings included about 120 million unique TCR beta sequences obtained from about 180 million T cells.

Regarding the study as a whole: A link between a missense DCLRE1C variant and TCR beta V- and J-gene trimming emerged from a later analysis. Cytomegalovirus status was reportedly diagnosed by the classifier with high sensitivity and specificity.

The CDR3 is made up of 18 amino acids. Germline V gene sequence: CDR1 LGHNA, CDR2 YNFKEQ. The ends were cut back, 1 base at V and 6 bases at J, with 22 bases in the middle. Primers for the PCR totalled 60 Vbeta and 13 Jbeta. Repertoires were generated with immunoSEQ multiplex PCR, while TCRdb's copy carries only in-frame clones and drops some. The sample lists around 180,000 clones; around 82% were seen once. Worth noting for this clone: Its antigen is still unknown.

The specimen sequenced was PBMCs. This TCR came from a boy under 18 in good health and CMV-seronegative. The chain recombines TRBV4-2 with TRBJ2-1; D might be TRBD1 (6 bases). The CDR3 loop reads CASSQVGGSGASGNEQFF. CDR3 in DNA: TGTGCCAGCAGCCAAGTTGGTGGGTCAGGGGCGTCGGGCAATGAGCAGTTCTTC.